The entry that follows covers one T cell receptor (beta chain) sequence. This receptor's antigen is unknown. Nothing much larger sits one base from this clone, and base qualities are not available. These data come from a study of memory CD8 T cells in hepatitis C reinfection (dated 2017 in TCRdb). Some background on the complete study: Among the donors, a few cleared two back-to-back HCV infections on their own, whereas two got rid of a primary infection but ended up chronically infected after reinfection. HCV reinfection was defined by a positive HCV RNA test following two negative tests taken at least 60 days apart. Pre-reinfection samples were collected between 55 and 20 weeks before reinfection was detected. Across an HCV reinfection episode in several donors, the study followed the TCR beta repertoire of virus-specific CD8 T cells over time. Between the late 2000s and the early 2010s, 4 or 5 reinfection cases with stored pre-reinfection samples were identified. In the reinfection study, participants who had resolved a prior HCV infection were followed every 3 months.

The method behind the library was the immunoSEQ multiplex PCR assay. Genomic DNA was extracted from the sorted cells, and Adaptive Biotechnologies' automated high-throughput method was used to sequence the TCR beta V, D and J regions. A two-step, bias-controlled multiplex PCR was used to amplify the CDR3 regions. An Illumina instrument was used to sequence the amplified TCR beta libraries. Per the original workflow: Demultiplexed reads were processed to lower amplification and sequencing bias, and the IMGT database was used to assign CDR3 sequences to gene families. ImmunoSEQ software version 2.0 was used to analyze the repertoire data. Out-of-frame sequences and sequences containing stop codons in the CDR3 were removed from the clonotype lists. Clonotypes below 0.01% frequency were excluded because they corresponded to less than one cell. Richness was calculated by dividing observed richness by the number of input cells, and evenness was calculated by dividing Shannon entropy by the log of observed richness. To measure repertoire diversity and how similar the repertoire was between time points, Simpson diversity and Morisita-Horn overlap indices were applied. Clonotypes were sorted into dominant (>1%), sub-dominant (0.5-0.99%), low abundance (0.1-0.49%) or lowest abundance (<0.1%) groups. For the germline index, total nucleotide additions were subtracted from total CDR3 length, and that difference was then divided by total CDR3 length. TCRdb took over this immuneACCESS table, retaining in-frame rearrangements with V and J assigned. Such tables are incomplete; in checked studies, under half of the missing clones stem from an unresolved V gene, and the remainder is unexplained. V and J calls plus clone size are reproduced from that table; the DNA served to infer D and trimming. For this sample there are under 60,000 clones; roughly 90% appear just once. Of the sample, 1% falls within the top ten clones.

General study outcomes and caveats: Because only a few donors were included, definitive conclusions about public clonotypes linked to secondary clearance could not be reached by the study.

Reading the label with the study, this specimen's time point is: pre-reinfection, 55 to 20 weeks before reinfection detection. Sorted cells were sequenced directly ex vivo, with no in vitro expansion before TCR sequencing. The donors were people who inject drugs and were enrolled in Canada's Montreal Acute Hepatitis C Cohort Study (HEPCO). As controls, total naive CD8 T cells, sorted as viable CD3+ CD8+ CD45RO-, were obtained from a couple of donors at each of the three reinfection time points. Before sorting, cryopreserved peripheral blood mononuclear cells were thawed, and CD8 T cells were purified from the thawed cells. Negative selection with the MACS CD8+ T cell Isolation Kit was used to enrich CD8 T cells. Cell sorting was done on a BD FACSAria II sorter with FACSDiva software, and data were analyzed with FlowJo. This clonotype originated in a man in his late teens or twenties with hepatitis C virus infection. Sequences were obtained from naive CD8+ T cells sorted from blood. The cell subset or site label of this sample denotes: total naive CD8+CD45RO- T cells.

The CDR3 in this case is CASSFTGGNEQFF. The DNA sequence is TGTGCCAGCAGCTTTACAGGGGGCAATGAGCAGTTCTTC. Recombination linked TRBV7-6 to TRBJ2-1; 8 bases in the middle match TRBD1. V lost 3 bases and J lost 6 bases, and the count of bases not matched to a germline gene is 1. The CDR3 covers 13 residues, taking in both the cysteine and the phenylalanine. The DNA shown is the 39-base CDR3, in frame from base 1. CDR1 and CDR2, looked up from the germline V gene, are SGHVS and FNYEAQ.